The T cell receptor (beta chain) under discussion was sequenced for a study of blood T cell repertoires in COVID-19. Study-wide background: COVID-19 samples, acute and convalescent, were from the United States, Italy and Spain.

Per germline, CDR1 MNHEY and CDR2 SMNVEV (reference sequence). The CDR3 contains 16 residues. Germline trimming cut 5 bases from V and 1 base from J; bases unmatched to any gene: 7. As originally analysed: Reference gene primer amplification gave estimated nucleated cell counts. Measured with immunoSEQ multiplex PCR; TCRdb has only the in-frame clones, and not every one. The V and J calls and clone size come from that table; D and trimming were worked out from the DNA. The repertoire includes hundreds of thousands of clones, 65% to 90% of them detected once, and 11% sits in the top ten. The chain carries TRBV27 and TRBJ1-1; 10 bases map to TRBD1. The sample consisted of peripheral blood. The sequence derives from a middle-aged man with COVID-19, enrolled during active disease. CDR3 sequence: CASSIGQGVTNTEAFF. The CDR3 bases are TGTGCCAGCAGTATAGGACAGGGGGTTACGAACACTGAAGCTTTCTTT.